Below, 5 T cell receptor beta chains from the same sample are listed, as sequenced in a study of Ad26.COV2.S vaccination and SARS-CoV-2 variants. Libraries were prepared by immunoSEQ multiplex PCR; TCRdb keeps only in-frame clonotypes and omits some of them. Of about 350,000 clones listed, about 86% are singletons. Treatment noted: roughly 18 received Ad26.COV2.S at low or high dose, single or two shots; 5 received placebo; per-sample allocation not given. The investigators took samples on day 63 after the first vaccine or placebo injection. The material was peripheral blood, obtained in a trial of Ad26.COV2.S vaccine versus placebo. The receptors shown here come from a person aged 18-60 years who received the Ad26.COV2.S COVID-19 vaccine or a placebo.

V is TRBV23-1 and J is TRBJ2-7, with D possibly called TRBD1 or TRBD2 (5 bases each). TRBV23-1 counts as an open reading frame of uncertain function. The V gene lost 8 bases and the J gene lost 5 bases, with 22 bases spanning the gap. The CDR3 is 15 residues long. The CDR3 loop is CASSYRDRRRDEQYF. The CDR3 DNA reads TGCGCCAGCTCCTACCGGGACCGCCGCCGGGACGAGCAGTACTTC.

The CDR3 reads CASSPRGGATDTQYF. The CDR3 DNA reads as TGTGCCAGCAGCCCGAGGGGGGGAGCGACAGATACGCAGTATTTT. The rearrangement uses TRBV11-3 and TRBJ2-3; TRBD2 is a possible D gene (7 bases). This CDR3 has 15 amino acids. The germline gives CDR1 SGHNT, CDR2 YENEEA. The V end was cut by 5 bases, the J end by 3 bases, with 15 bases between.

This clone showed up just a few times. The V gene is TRBV6-5, the J gene TRBJ1-3, with a weak D call TRBD1 (5 bases). The CDR3 spans 14 residues. The germline V and J ends were trimmed by 6 bases and 4 bases, with 13 bases remaining between them. The germline V gene has CDR1 MNHEY and CDR2 SVGAGI. Here the CDR3 reads CASRRTGRGNTIYF. CDR3 DNA sequence: TGTGCCAGCAGACGGACGGGGCGAGGAAACACCATATATTTT.

The chain combines TRBV15 with TRBJ1-3; no clear D gene. With 3 bases removed from V and 3 bases from J, the gap between germline ends came to 12 bases. Per germline, CDR1 LNHNV and CDR2 YYDKDF (reference sequence). This CDR3 spans 15 amino acids. CDR3: CATSRDSKGGNTIYF. The CDR3 DNA is TGTGCCACCAGCAGGGATTCTAAAGGTGGAAACACCATATATTTT.

V is TRBV28 and J is TRBJ1-5, with D hard to call. The V end was cut by 7 bases, the J end by 2 bases, with 15 bases between. Germline CDR1 is MDHEN and CDR2 is SYDVKM. CDR3 length: 15 amino acids. The CDR3 is CASISGGEGNQPQHF. The CDR3 DNA reads TGTGCCAGCATATCTGGAGGAGAGGGCAATCAGCCCCAGCATTTT.